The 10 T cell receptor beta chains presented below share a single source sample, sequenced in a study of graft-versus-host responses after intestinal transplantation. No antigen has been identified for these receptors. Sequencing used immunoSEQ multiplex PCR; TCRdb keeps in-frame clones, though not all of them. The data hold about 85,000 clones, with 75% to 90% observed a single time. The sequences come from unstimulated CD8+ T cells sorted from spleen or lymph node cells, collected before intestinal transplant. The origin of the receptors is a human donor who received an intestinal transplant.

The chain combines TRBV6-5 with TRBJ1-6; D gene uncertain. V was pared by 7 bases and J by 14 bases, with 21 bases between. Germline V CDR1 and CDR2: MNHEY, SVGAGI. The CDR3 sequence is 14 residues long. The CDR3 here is CASKIGSGSQALHF. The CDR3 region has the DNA TGTGCCAGCAAAATAGGCTCAGGCAGTCAGGCCCTCCACTTT.

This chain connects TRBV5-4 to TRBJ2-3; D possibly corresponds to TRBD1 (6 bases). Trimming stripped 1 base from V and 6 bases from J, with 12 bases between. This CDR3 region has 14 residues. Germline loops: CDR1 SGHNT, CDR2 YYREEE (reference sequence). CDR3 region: CASSLTGPLDTQYF. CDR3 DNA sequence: TGTGCCAGCAGCTTGACAGGGCCCCTTGATACGCAGTATTTT.

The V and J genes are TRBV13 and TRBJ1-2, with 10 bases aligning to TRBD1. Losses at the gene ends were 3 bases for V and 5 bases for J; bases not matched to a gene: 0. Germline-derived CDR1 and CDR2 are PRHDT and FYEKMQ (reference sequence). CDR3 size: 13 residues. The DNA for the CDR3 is TGTGCCAGCAGCTTGGACAGGGGGTATGGCTACACCTTC. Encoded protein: CASSLDRGYGYTF.

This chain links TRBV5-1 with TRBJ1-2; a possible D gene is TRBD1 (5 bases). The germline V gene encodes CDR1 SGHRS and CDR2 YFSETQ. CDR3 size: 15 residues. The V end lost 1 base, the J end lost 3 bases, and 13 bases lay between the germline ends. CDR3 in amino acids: CASSLIQGRDYGYTF. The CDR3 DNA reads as TGCGCCAGCAGCTTGATCCAGGGAAGGGACTATGGCTACACCTTC.

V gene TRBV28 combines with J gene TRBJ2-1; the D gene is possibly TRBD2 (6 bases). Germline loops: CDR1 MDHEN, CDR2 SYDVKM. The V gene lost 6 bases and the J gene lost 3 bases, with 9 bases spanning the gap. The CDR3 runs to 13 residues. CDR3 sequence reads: CASRGGIYNEQFF. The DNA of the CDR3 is TGTGCCAGCAGGGGCGGGATCTACAATGAGCAGTTCTTC.

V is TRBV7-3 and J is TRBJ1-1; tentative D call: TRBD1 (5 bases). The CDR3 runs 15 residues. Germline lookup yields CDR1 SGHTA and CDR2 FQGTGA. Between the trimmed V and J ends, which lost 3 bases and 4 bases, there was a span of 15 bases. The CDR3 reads CASSFLSRVSTEAFF. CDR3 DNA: TGTGCCAGCAGCTTTTTGTCCAGGGTCAGCACTGAAGCTTTCTTT.

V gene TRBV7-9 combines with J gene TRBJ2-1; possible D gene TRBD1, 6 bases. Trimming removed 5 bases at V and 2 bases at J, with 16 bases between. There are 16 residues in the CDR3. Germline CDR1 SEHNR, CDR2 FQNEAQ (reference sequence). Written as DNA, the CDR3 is TGTGCCAGCAGCCCCCGACAGGTTAGGACCTACAATGAGCAGTTCTTC. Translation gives CASSPRQVRTYNEQFF. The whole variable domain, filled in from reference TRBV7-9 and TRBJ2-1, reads DTGVSQNPRHKITKRGQNVTFRCDPISEHNRLYWYRQTLGQGPEFLTYFQNEAQLEKSRLLSDRFSAERPKGSFSTLEIQRTEQGDSAMYLCASSPRQVRTYNEQFFGPGTRLTVL.

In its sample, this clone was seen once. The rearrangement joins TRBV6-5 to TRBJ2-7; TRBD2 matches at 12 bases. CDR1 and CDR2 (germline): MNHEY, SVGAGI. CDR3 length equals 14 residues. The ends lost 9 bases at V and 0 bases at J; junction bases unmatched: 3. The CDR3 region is CASTSGRSSYEQYF. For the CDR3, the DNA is TGTGCCAGTACTAGCGGGAGGAGCTCCTACGAGCAGTACTTC.

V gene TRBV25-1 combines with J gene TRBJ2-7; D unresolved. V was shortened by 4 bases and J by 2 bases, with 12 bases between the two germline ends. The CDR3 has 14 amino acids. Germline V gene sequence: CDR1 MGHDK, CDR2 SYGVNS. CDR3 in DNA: TGTGCCAGCAGTGGTCTTTATCAGGCCTACGAGCAGTACTTC. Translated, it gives CASSGLYQAYEQYF.

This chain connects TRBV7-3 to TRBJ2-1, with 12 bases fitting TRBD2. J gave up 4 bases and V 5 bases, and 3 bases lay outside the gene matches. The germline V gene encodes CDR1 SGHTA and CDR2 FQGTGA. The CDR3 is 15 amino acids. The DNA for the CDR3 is TGTGCCAGCAGCGAACTAGCGGGGGGTTACAATGAGCAGTTCTTC. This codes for CASSELAGGYNEQFF.